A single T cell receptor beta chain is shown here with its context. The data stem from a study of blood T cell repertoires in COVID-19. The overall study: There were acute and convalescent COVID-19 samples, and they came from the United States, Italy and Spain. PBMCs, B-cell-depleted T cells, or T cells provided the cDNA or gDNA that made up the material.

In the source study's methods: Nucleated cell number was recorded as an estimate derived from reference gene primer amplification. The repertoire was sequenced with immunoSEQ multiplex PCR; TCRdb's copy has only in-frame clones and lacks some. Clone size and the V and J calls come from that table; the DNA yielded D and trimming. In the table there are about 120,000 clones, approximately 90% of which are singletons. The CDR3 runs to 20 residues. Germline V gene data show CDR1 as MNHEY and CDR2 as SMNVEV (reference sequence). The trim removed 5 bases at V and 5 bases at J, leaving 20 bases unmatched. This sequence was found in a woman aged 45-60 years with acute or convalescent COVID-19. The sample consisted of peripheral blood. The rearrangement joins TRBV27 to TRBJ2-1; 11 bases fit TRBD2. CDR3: CASSLRHPRLAGGIHNEQFF. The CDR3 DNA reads TGTGCCAGCAGTCTACGCCATCCCCGGCTAGCGGGAGGAATCCACAATGAGCAGTTCTTC.